This T cell receptor beta chain appears in the sequencing data of a study of T-cell reconstitution after alpha-beta-depleted transplantation in children. The length of the CDR3 is 17 residues. Trimming at V came to 0 bases and at J to 0 bases, leaving 3 bases not matched to a gene. The germline V gene encodes CDR1 DFQATT and CDR2 SNEGSKA (reference sequence). Broader study findings: T-cell counts and diversity at one year post-transplant came mainly from newly produced T cells. Surviving recipient T cells and intrathymic progenitors accounted for some patients' high TCRbeta diversity at day 60.

Preparation of the TCRbeta library used unique molecular identifiers. TCRdb passed the PCR reads through MiXCR, listing each CDR3 protein once. The sample has a few thousand distinct CDR3 sequences; 26% are singletons. This clonotype is termed medium-sized. Its antigen is not known. The sequence derives from a male patient between 2 and 10 years old who had a stem cell transplant for acute lymphoblastic leukemia, so the T cells may come from the graft donor. This sequence joins TRBV20-1 and TRBJ2-6, with 9 bases that match TRBD1. The sample here was PBMCs, mostly from graft donor cells, taken 60 days after TCRalphabeta/CD19-depleted stem cell transplant. CDR3 loop: CSAREGQGYSGANVLTF. The DNA of the CDR3 is TGCAGTGCTAGAGAAGGACAGGGGTACTCTGGGGCCAACGTCCTGACTTTC.